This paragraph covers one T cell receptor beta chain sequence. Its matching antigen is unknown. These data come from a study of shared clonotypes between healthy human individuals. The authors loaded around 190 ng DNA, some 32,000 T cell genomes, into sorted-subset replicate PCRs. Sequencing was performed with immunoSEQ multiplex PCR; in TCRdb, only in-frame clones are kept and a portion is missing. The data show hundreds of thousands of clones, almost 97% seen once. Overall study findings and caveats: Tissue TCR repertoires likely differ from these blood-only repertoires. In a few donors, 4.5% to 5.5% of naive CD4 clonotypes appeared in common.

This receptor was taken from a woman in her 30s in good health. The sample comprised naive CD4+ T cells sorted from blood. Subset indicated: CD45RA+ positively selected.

CDR3 DNA sequence: TGCGCCAGCAGCTCACGGACAGGAAGCTCCTACGAGCAGTACTTC. The encoded protein is CASSSRTGSSYEQYF. This chain connects TRBV5-1 to TRBJ2-7; 7 bases line up with TRBD1. V lost 3 bases, J lost 0 bases, and 6 bases stayed unmatched. The CDR3 sequence is 15 residues long. Germline loops: CDR1 SGHRS, CDR2 YFSETQ.